Listed here are 32 T cell receptor beta chains from one sample, sequenced in a study of graft-versus-host responses after intestinal transplantation. This table comes from immunoSEQ multiplex PCR, and its TCRdb copy is limited to in-frame clones, with some not included. This table holds just under 65,000 clones, more than 85% found once. Their antigen targets remain unknown. The sample consisted of unstimulated CD8+ T cells sorted from spleen or lymph node cells, taken before transplant. The receptors derive from a human donor who was the organ donor for an intestinal transplant.

This clone occurred a few times. V and J are TRBV27 and TRBJ1-2; a possible D gene is TRBD1 (5 bases). Germline V gene lookup returns CDR1 MNHEY and CDR2 SMNVEV (reference sequence). Trimming took off 2 bases at V and 4 bases at J, with 8 bases between the two ends. This CDR3 comprises 13 residues. The CDR3 spells CASSLRGFYGYTF. The CDR3, as DNA: TGTGCCAGCAGTTTAAGGGGATTCTATGGCTACACCTTC.

The V call is TRBV19, the J call TRBJ1-5; 8 bases match TRBD1. The CDR3 totals 14 residues. Looked up from germline, CDR1 is LNHDA and CDR2 is SQIVND (reference sequence). The V segment lost 9 bases and the J segment 6 bases; nucleotides outside the gene matches: 10. The CDR3 here is CASQQGEVIQPQHF. CDR3 sequence (DNA): TGTGCCAGCCAACAGGGGGAGGTAATTCAGCCCCAGCATTTT.

V usage is TRBV28 and J usage is TRBJ2-1; D is possibly TRBD2 (6 bases). This CDR3 has 16 amino acids. Germline V lookup: CDR1 MDHEN, CDR2 SYDVKM. The V and J ends lost 3 bases and 5 bases respectively, with 17 bases between them. The CDR3 bases are TGTGCCAGCAGTTTCAACGGGGACGGGAGTAACAATGAGCAGTTCTTC. Translated, it gives CASSFNGDGSNNEQFF.

The V call is TRBV10-2, the J call TRBJ2-3; D not resolved. Trimming left V 3 bases short and J 4 bases short, with 5 bases between. There are 12 residues in the CDR3. Germline loops: CDR1 WSHSY, CDR2 SAAADI. CDR3 protein: CASSDGPDTQYF. The DNA of the CDR3 is TGCGCCAGCAGTGATGGGCCAGATACGCAGTATTTT.

This chain uses TRBV27 with TRBJ2-3; perhaps TRBD2 as D (5 bases). The germline V and J ends were trimmed by 3 bases and 2 bases, with 9 bases remaining between them. The CDR3 is 14 residues long. Germline CDR1 and CDR2: MNHEY and SMNVEV (reference sequence). This CDR3 reads CASSFGDSTDTQYF. CDR3 DNA: TGTGCCAGCAGTTTCGGGGATTCCACAGATACGCAGTATTTT.

The chain uses TRBV7-3 and TRBJ2-5, with TRBD1 identical over 10 bases. After removal of 5 bases from V and 5 bases from J, the junction contained 8 bases not matched to a gene. The germline gives CDR1 SGHTA, CDR2 FQGTGA. The CDR3 covers 15 residues. The CDR3 nucleotides read TGTGCCAGCAGCACTGGGACAGGGGCGAAGGAGACCCAGTACTTC. Its translation: CASSTGTGAKETQYF. Full variable domain (missing parts from reference TRBV7-3 and TRBJ2-5): GAGVSQTPSNKVTEKGKYVELRCDPISGHTALYWYRQSLGQGPEFLIYFQGTGAADDSGLPNDRFFAVRPEGSVSTLKIQRTERGDSAVYLCASSTGTGAKETQYFGPGTRLLVL.

V gene TRBV18 combines with J gene TRBJ2-3; D unclear. Germline loops: CDR1 KGHSH, CDR2 LQKENI. The CDR3 has 14 amino acids. Trimming shortened V by 2 bases and J by 1 base, and 7 bases separated the two germline ends. The CDR3 sequence: CASSPSEGTDTQYF. The DNA for the CDR3 is TGTGCCAGCTCACCATCCGAGGGCACAGATACGCAGTATTTT.

Here the CDR3 DNA reads TGTGCCATTCAACCGGGTAGCGGGAGACCGTACAATGAGCAGTTCTTC. Its protein is CAIQPGSGRPYNEQFF. The chain has TRBV28 and TRBJ2-1, with TRBD2 identical over 9 bases. With V trimmed by 10 bases and J by 4 bases, 14 bases remained unmatched. The CDR3 is 16 residues long. Germline V gene sequence: CDR1 MDHEN, CDR2 SYDVKM.

V usage is TRBV7-9 and J usage is TRBJ2-3, with a possible D match to TRBD1 (6 bases). The CDR3 has 12 residues. The V gene's germline CDR1 is SEHNR and CDR2 FQNEAQ (reference sequence). Trimming left V 4 bases short and J 14 bases short, with 16 bases between. This chain's CDR3 is CASSWGPPGVYF. The CDR3 nucleotides read TGTGCCAGCAGCTGGGGACCTCCAGGGGTGTATTTT.

CDR3 residues: CASSLLLRGRAYNEQFF. In DNA, the CDR3 is TGTGCCAGCAGTTTACTCCTTCGCGGGAGGGCCTACAATGAGCAGTTCTTC. The V call is TRBV28, the J call TRBJ2-1; TRBD2 aligns across 9 bases. Germline loops: CDR1 MDHEN, CDR2 SYDVKM. This CDR3 is 17 amino acids long. The V segment lost 2 bases and the J segment 2 bases; nucleotides outside the gene matches: 7.

The V call is TRBV11-2, the J call TRBJ2-1; TRBD2 agrees at 15 bases. This CDR3 is 19 amino acids long. Germline V gene data show CDR1 as SGHAT and CDR2 as FQNNGV. V shed 1 base and J 0 bases; nucleotides not matched to a gene: 4. The DNA of the CDR3 is TGTGCCAGCAGCTTAGGGGGACTAGCGGGAGGTGCCTCCTACAATGAGCAGTTCTTC. Translating it yields CASSLGGLAGGASYNEQFF.

The DNA of the CDR3 is TGTGCCAGCAGTGCGACCCCAACAGGGGATTCACCCCTCCACTTT. This sequence encodes CASSATPTGDSPLHF. The chain employs TRBV6-6 and TRBJ1-6; 7 positions match TRBD1. The V and J ends lost 5 bases and 8 bases, in that order; junction bases with no gene match: 9. This CDR3 contains 15 residues. Per germline, CDR1 MNHNY and CDR2 SVGAGI (reference sequence).

J is TRBJ2-5 and V is TRBV1; the table's TRBD2 call for D was not verified on the DNA. TRBV1 constitutes a pseudogene. The CDR3 has 17 amino acids. The DNA for the CDR3 is TGCACCAGCAGCCATATTAGACTAGCGGAGTTACAAGAGACCCAGTACTTC. Residues: CTSSHIRLAELQETQYF.

This clone has a single count. The chain couples TRBV27 to TRBJ1-1, with D unresolved. V was pared by 2 bases and J by 4 bases, with 8 bases between. CDR3 length: 13 amino acids. From germline, CDR1 is MNHEY and CDR2 SMNVEV (reference sequence). CDR3 in amino acids: CASSLVSGTEAFF. In DNA form, the CDR3 reads TGTGCCAGCAGTTTAGTGAGTGGCACTGAAGCTTTCTTT.

This chain connects TRBV28 to TRBJ2-5; tentatively, D is TRBD1 (6 bases). The CDR3 is made up of 16 amino acids. Germline V gene sequence: CDR1 MDHEN, CDR2 SYDVKM. V was trimmed by 5 bases and J by 1 base, leaving 17 bases between them. CDR3: CASSQIQTGSQETQYF. As DNA, the CDR3 is TGTGCCAGCAGTCAGATCCAAACAGGGTCCCAAGAGACCCAGTACTTC.

The CDR3 region has the DNA TGCAGCGTTGGAGGGCAGTTCTACTACAATGAGCAGTTCTTC. This translates into CSVGGQFYYNEQFF. The chain is built from TRBV29-1 and TRBJ2-1; possibly TRBD2 for D (5 bases). The germline CDR1 and CDR2 sequences are SQVTM and ANQGSEA. Trimming took 4 bases from V and 3 from J, leaving 13 bases between them. The CDR3 totals 14 residues.

A few counts support this clone. The J gene is TRBJ2-3, the V gene TRBV6-4, with D perhaps matching TRBD2 (5 bases). Germline V gene data show CDR1 as MRHNA and CDR2 as SNTAGT. There are 13 residues in the CDR3. The germline V and J ends were trimmed by 5 bases and 6 bases, with 12 bases remaining between them. This chain's CDR3 is CASSTGESDTQYF. CDR3 DNA sequence: TGTGCCAGCAGTACTGGGGAGTCGGATACGCAGTATTTT.

The rearrangement uses TRBV7-9 and TRBJ1-1, with unresolved D. The CDR3 contains 14 residues. CDR1 and CDR2 (germline): SEHNR, FQNEAQ (reference sequence). Trimming removed 1 base at V and 3 bases at J, with 9 bases between. The CDR3 DNA reads TGTGCCAGCAGCTTAGGGCTCGTGTACACTGAAGCTTTCTTT. This codes for CASSLGLVYTEAFF.

The chain combines TRBV28 with TRBJ1-5; unclear D gene. This CDR3 spans 16 amino acids. The germline V gene encodes CDR1 MDHEN and CDR2 SYDVKM. The V and J ends lost 6 bases and 0 bases respectively, with 15 bases between them. The CDR3 is CASSPPTANSNQPQHF. The CDR3 DNA reads TGTGCCAGCAGCCCCCCGACTGCAAATAGCAATCAGCCCCAGCATTTT. Based on the CDR3 plus reference TRBV28 and TRBJ1-5, the full variable domain is DVKVTQSSRYLVKRTGEKVFLECVQDMDHENMFWYRQDPGLGLRLIYFSYDVKMKEKGDIPEGYSVSREKKERFSLILESASTNQTSMYLCASSPPTANSNQPQHFGDGTRLSIL.

This sequence joins TRBV10-3 and TRBJ2-1; 8 nucleotides agree with TRBD1. The CDR3 consists of 13 residues. V lost 6 bases and J lost 7; bases outside the gene matches: 5. Germline V gives CDR1 ENHRY, CDR2 SYGVKD. The CDR3 sequence: CAIRRQGANEQFF. For the CDR3, the DNA is TGTGCCATCAGACGTCAGGGGGCGAATGAGCAGTTCTTC.

The CDR3 reads CASSQVPSSSYNEQFF. The CDR3 DNA follows: TGTGCCAGCAGCCAAGTGCCGTCCAGCTCCTACAATGAGCAGTTCTTC. V is TRBV4-2 and J is TRBJ2-1; D is ambiguous. The CDR3 contains 16 residues. The germline gives CDR1 LGHNA, CDR2 YNFKEQ. Between the trimmed V and J ends, which lost 1 base and 0 bases, there was a span of 10 bases.

The chain links TRBV28 to TRBJ1-2; weak D call: TRBD1 (6 bases). The germline V gene has CDR1 MDHEN and CDR2 SYDVKM. V gave up 10 bases and J gave up 4 bases, with 16 bases separating them. The CDR3 has 13 amino acids. This CDR3 is CATFTRQVYGYTF. DNA of the CDR3: TGTGCCACCTTTACCCGACAGGTCTATGGCTACACCTTC.

This chain connects TRBV19 to TRBJ1-2, with D uncertain. The CDR3 runs to 21 residues. Germline V lookup: CDR1 LNHDA, CDR2 SQIVND (reference sequence). V was pared by 0 bases and J by 0 bases, with 26 bases between. CDR3 bases: TGTGCCAGTAGTATAGAGGAGAGACCCTCCCGGTTGCCGACCACTAACTATGGCTACACCTTC. This gives the protein CASSIEERPSRLPTTNYGYTF. Full variable domain (remainder filled in from reference TRBV19 and TRBJ1-2): DGGITQSPKYLFRKEGQNVTLSCEQNLNHDAMYWYRQDPGQGLRLIYYSQIVNDFQKGDIAEGYSVSREKKESFPLTVTSAQKNPTAFYLCASSIEERPSRLPTTNYGYTFGSGTRLTVV.

The chain is built from TRBV7-2 and TRBJ1-2, with D unresolved. The germline V gene encodes CDR1 SGHTA and CDR2 FQGNSA. The V gene lost 5 bases and the J gene lost 5 bases, with 15 bases spanning the gap. The CDR3 loop spans 14 amino acids. CDR3 residues: CASSPRPPGYGYTF. The CDR3 DNA sequence: TGTGCCAGCAGCCCACGACCCCCGGGGTATGGCTACACCTTC.

This chain connects TRBV9 to TRBJ1-2; 7 nucleotides match TRBD1. The CDR3 runs to 14 residues. Trimming at V came to 0 bases and at J to 8 bases, leaving 7 bases not matched to a gene. Germline CDR1 is SGDLS and CDR2 is YYNGEE. CDR3 protein: CASSVEGTAWGYTF. The CDR3 DNA reads as TGTGCCAGCAGCGTAGAAGGGACAGCCTGGGGCTACACCTTC.

The chain joins TRBV13 to TRBJ2-7; D is perhaps TRBD1 (6 bases). The germline V gene encodes CDR1 PRHDT and CDR2 FYEKMQ (reference sequence). The CDR3 covers 15 residues. The V end lost 5 bases, the J end lost 3 bases, and 17 bases lay between the germline ends. The CDR3 reads CASSPRTATYYEQYF. DNA of the CDR3: TGTGCCAGCAGCCCGAGGACAGCCACATACTACGAGCAGTACTTC.

The chain has TRBV5-1 and TRBJ2-1, with TRBD2 identical over 9 bases. The junction had 11 bases not matched to a gene; V was cut back by 3 bases and J by 4 bases. Germline V gene sequence: CDR1 SGHRS, CDR2 YFSETQ. This CDR3 region has 17 residues. In DNA, the CDR3 is TGCGCCAGCAGCTCCCCAAGACTAGCGGACTTTTACAATGAGCAGTTCTTC. Translated: CASSSPRLADFYNEQFF.

This clone showed up just once. The V call is TRBV27, the J call TRBJ2-7, with D uncertain. CDR3 size: 14 residues. CDR1 and CDR2 (germline): MNHEY, SMNVEV (reference sequence). V was trimmed by 3 bases and J by 2 bases, leaving 11 bases between them. CDR3 in amino acids: CASSFAAVAYEQYF. DNA for the CDR3: TGTGCCAGCAGTTTCGCGGCGGTTGCCTACGAGCAGTACTTC.

V usage is TRBV27 and J usage is TRBJ2-7; 12 bases map to TRBD1. Trimming at V came to 6 bases and at J to 6 bases, leaving 6 bases not matched to a gene. Germline CDR1 is MNHEY and CDR2 is SMNVEV (reference sequence). The CDR3 spans 14 residues. In DNA, the CDR3 is TGTGCCAGCAGCCCCGGGACAGGGGGCAGCGAGCAGTACTTC. Translated: CASSPGTGGSEQYF.

The CDR3 bases are TGTGCCAGCAGCGTCTCAGGGGTCCACTCACCCCTCCACTTT. As protein: CASSVSGVHSPLHF. This chain links TRBV9 with TRBJ1-6, with a weak D call TRBD1 (6 bases). Germline V gene sequence: CDR1 SGDLS, CDR2 YYNGEE. Trimming removed 2 bases at V and 10 bases at J, with 13 bases between. The CDR3 has 14 residues.

This chain joins TRBV10-3 and TRBJ1-2; 8 nucleotides agree with TRBD1. The CDR3 has 16 residues. Trimming took 6 bases from V and 6 from J; bases not matched to a gene: 15. The germline gives CDR1 ENHRY, CDR2 SYGVKD. Written as DNA, the CDR3 is TGTGCCATCAGAAGACGTAGGACAGGGACTGATGATGGCTACACCTTC. Translating it yields CAIRRRRTGTDDGYTF.

In its sample, this clone was seen once. The chain has TRBV5-6 and TRBJ2-3; possibly TRBD1 for D (6 bases). This CDR3 is 16 amino acids long. CDR1 and CDR2 (germline): SGHDT, YYEEEE. Trimming took 0 bases from V and 6 from J, leaving 17 bases between them. CDR3 region: CASSLAWTEVLDTQYF. CDR3 nucleotide sequence: TGTGCCAGCAGCTTGGCTTGGACAGAGGTCTTGGATACGCAGTATTTT.